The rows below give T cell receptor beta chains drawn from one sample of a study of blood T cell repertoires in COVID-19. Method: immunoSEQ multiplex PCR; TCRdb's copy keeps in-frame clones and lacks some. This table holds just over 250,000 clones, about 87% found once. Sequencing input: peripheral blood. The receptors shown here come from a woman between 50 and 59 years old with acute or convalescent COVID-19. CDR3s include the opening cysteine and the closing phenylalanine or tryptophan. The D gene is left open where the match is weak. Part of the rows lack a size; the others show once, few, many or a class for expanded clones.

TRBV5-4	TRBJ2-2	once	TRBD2	TGTGCCAGCAGCTTGGAGGGACTAGCAGGGGGTGGAGGGGAGCTGTTTTTT	CASSLEGLAGGGGELFF
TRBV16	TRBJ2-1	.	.	TGTGCCAGCAGCCAATTTACCGGTGGTGAGTGGTCCTACAATGAGCAGTTCTTC	CASSQFTGGEWSYNEQFF
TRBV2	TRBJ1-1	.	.	TGTGCCAGCAAGACCAGGGAAAGTGAAGCTTTCTTT	CASKTRESEAFF
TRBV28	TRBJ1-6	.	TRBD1	TGTGCCAGCAGTTTATACAGGGGGTTCCGGCCCCTCCACTTT	CASSLYRGFRPLHF
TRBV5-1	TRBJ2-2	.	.	TGCGCCAGCAGCTTATTGGAGGGCCGGTCCGGGGAGCTGTTTTTT	CASSLLEGRSGELFF
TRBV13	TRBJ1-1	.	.	TGTGCCAGCAGTCGAAAGGCAGGGTGGAAGTTGAACACTGAAGCTTTCTTT	CASSRKAGWKLNTEAFF
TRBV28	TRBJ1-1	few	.	TGTGCCAGCAGTCCCCGTGGAGGGACCTCTGAAGCTTTCTTT	CASSPRGGTSEAFF
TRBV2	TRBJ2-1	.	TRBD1	TGTGCCAGCAACATAGTGACAGGGATGGATGAGCAGTTCTTC	CASNIVTGMDEQFF
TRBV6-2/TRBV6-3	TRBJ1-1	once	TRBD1	TGTGCCAGCAGTTACTCCTGGGACAGGGAGGTGAACACTGAAGCTTTCTTT	CASSYSWDREVNTEAFF
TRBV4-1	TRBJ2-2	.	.	TGCGCCAGCAGCCAACGAAGGGGGACCGGGGAGCTGTTTTTT	CASSQRRGTGELFF
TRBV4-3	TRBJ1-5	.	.	TGCGCCAGCAGCCAAGATGGTGGAGGGGACCAGCCCCAGCATTTT	CASSQDGGGDQPQHF
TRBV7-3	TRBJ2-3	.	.	TGTGCCAGCAGCTTAAGTGGGGCCGCAGATACGCAGTATTTT	CASSLSGAADTQYF
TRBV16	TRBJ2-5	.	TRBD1	TGTGCCAGCAGCCGAGACAGGGGGCTGGAGACCCAGTACTTC	CASSRDRGLETQYF
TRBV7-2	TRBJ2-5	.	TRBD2	TGTGCCAGCAGCTTGACTAGCGACGGTGAGACCCAGTACTTC	CASSLTSDGETQYF
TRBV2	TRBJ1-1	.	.	TGTGCCAGCAGTTTGAGGGCGAGAGACACTGAAGCTTTCTTT	CASSLRARDTEAFF